The rows below give T cell receptor beta chains drawn from one sample of a study of T cells in Graves' hyperthyroidism and ophthalmopathy. TCRdb re-called the multiplex PCR reads through MiXCR, storing one row per CDR3 protein. The profile shows some 600,000 distinct CDR3 sequences, approximately 13% of them singletons. Material: blood. These receptors originate from a young woman with Graves' hyperthyroidism that later progressed to Graves' ophthalmopathy. The CDR3 runs from the conserved cysteine through the conserved F or W. The order of the fields is J gene, D gene, clone size, V gene, CDR3 DNA, CDR3 protein. The D gene is left open where the match is weak. Not all rows give a size; the values are once, few, many and, for expanded clones, a class.

>TRBJ2-7|TRBD2|many|TRBV6-5
TGTGCCAGCAGTTACCGGACTAGCGAGTACTACGAGCAGTACTTC
CASSYRTSEYYEQYF
>TRBJ2-7|TRBD2|-|TRBV3-1
TGTGCCAGCGGGGCTAGCGGTGCCTACGAGCAGTACTTC
CASGASGAYEQYF
>TRBJ2-6|-|-|TRBV20-1
TGCAGTGCTAAAGAGGGTTCCTCTGGGGCCAACGTCCTGACTTTC
CSAKEGSSGANVLTF
>TRBJ2-1|TRBD2|many|TRBV2
TGTGCCAGTTCTAGCGGGAGTAGCAATGAGCAGTTCTTC
CASSSGSSNEQFF
>TRBJ2-4|TRBD1|many|TRBV6-1
TGTGCCAGCACCCTCGGACAGGGCAAAAACATTCAGTACTTC
CASTLGQGKNIQYF
>TRBJ2-3|TRBD2|many|TRBV5-1
TGCGCCAGCAGCCAAAGACTAGCGGGGAGCACAGATACGCAGTATTTT
CASSQRLAGSTDTQYF
>TRBJ2-7|TRBD2|-|TRBV10-3
TGTGCCATCAGTGGTAGGAGCGGGAGCTCCTACGAGCAGTACTTC
CAISGRSGSSYEQYF
>TRBJ2-6|-|-|TRBV7-2
TGTGCCAGCAGAATAGGCTCTGGGGCCAACGTCCTGACTTTC
CASRIGSGANVLTF
>TRBJ2-1|TRBD2|-|TRBV5-1
TGCGCCACGAGAGGGGGACTAGCGGGAGGGATAACTTACAATGAGCAGTTCTTC
CATRGGLAGGITYNEQFF
>TRBJ1-4|TRBD1|many|TRBV24-1
TGTGCCACCAGTGATCCGGGACAGGGAAGGGAAAAACTGTTTTTT
CATSDPGQGREKLFF
>TRBJ2-5|-|-|TRBV29-1
TGCAGCGCCGAACTCCAAGAGACCCAGTACTTC
CSAELQETQYF
>TRBJ1-5|-|many|TRBV7-2
TGTGCCAGCAGCTTAGCGGGACACTCGGAAGGGGCCCAGCATTTT
CASSLAGHSEGAQHF
>TRBJ2-7|TRBD2|-|TRBV12-5
TGTGCGAGTGGTTTAACTGGCGGGAGTAGCGAGCAGTACTTC
CASGLTGGSSEQYF
>TRBJ1-2|-|many|TRBV29-1
TGCAGCGTTGAAGAAATGCGGATGGGCTATGGCTACACCTTC
CSVEEMRMGYGYTF
>TRBJ1-6|-|many|TRBV3-1
TGTGCCAGCAGCCAAGAATACGGGGAGGGTTCACCCCTCCACTTT
CASSQEYGEGSPLHF
>TRBJ1-1|-|many|TRBV3-1
TGTGCCAGCAGCCATCAGGGTCGGACTGAAGCTTTCTTT
CASSHQGRTEAFF
>TRBJ2-3|-|many|TRBV7-8
TGTGCCAGCAGCTCCCCCGGGGGACACCGATATACGCAGTATTTT
CASSSPGGHRYTQYF
>TRBJ1-6|TRBD1|few|TRBV7-2
TGTGCCAGCAGGGATCGACAGGGACTAGCGAATTCACCCCTCCACTTT
CASRDRQGLANSPLHF
>TRBJ1-2|TRBD1|many|TRBV7-3
TGTGCCAGCAGCTCTACCGGGACAGGGGCTAACTATGGCTACACCTTC
CASSSTGTGANYGYTF
>TRBJ1-2|-|many|TRBV30
TGTGCCTGGAGTTCATTAGACAGCTATGGCTACACCTTC
CAWSSLDSYGYTF
>TRBJ1-2|TRBD1|few|TRBV11-3
TGTGCCAGCAGCATCGACAGGGAACGGGGCTACACCTTC
CASSIDRERGYTF
>TRBJ2-1|TRBD1|-|TRBV20-1
TGCAGTGCACCTACCGGGACAGGCACCTACAATGAGCAGTTCTTC
CSAPTGTGTYNEQFF
>TRBJ1-4|TRBD1|many|TRBV7-9
TGTGCCAGCCGACCCCCCGCTCTGGGACAGGACAATGAAAAACTGTTTTTT
CASRPPALGQDNEKLFF
>TRBJ2-4|TRBD1|many|TRBV27
TGTGCCAGCAGTCCGACGACAGGGGTCCTAGGGAACATTCAGTACTTC
CASSPTTGVLGNIQYF
>TRBJ1-1|-|few|TRBV4-1
TGCGCCACCAGGTGGGACCCCTCGGACACTGAAGCTTTCTTT
CATRWDPSDTEAFF
>TRBJ1-6|-|many|TRBV27
TGTGCCAGCGGGGTAGGGTGGAGTTCACCCCTCCACTTT
CASGVGWSSPLHF
>TRBJ1-5|-|many|TRBV12-3/TRBV12-4
TGTGCCAGCAGTTTAGGCGGAAACAATCAGCCCCAGCATTTT
CASSLGGNNQPQHF
>TRBJ1-5|-|few|TRBV6-2/TRBV6-3
TGTGCCAGCAGTTACCTGGGACCGAATCAGCCCCAGCATTTT
CASSYLGPNQPQHF
>TRBJ2-3|TRBD2|-|TRBV20-1
TGCAGTGCAACGATTGTGACCTTAGCGGGAGGGCCGGCAGATACGCAGTATTTT
CSATIVTLAGGPADTQYF
>TRBJ2-7|-|many|TRBV10-3
TGTGCCATCAGTGTAGACATAATGAGCTACGAGCAGTACTTC
CAISVDIMSYEQYF
>TRBJ2-7|-|many|TRBV18
TGTGCCAGCTCTCAGGACGGACTCGAAGCGCACGAGCAGTACTTC
CASSQDGLEAHEQYF
>TRBJ1-2|-|many|TRBV12-3/TRBV12-4
TGTGCCAGCAGTTTAGATGGACAGCTCGCTAACTATGGCTACACCTTC
CASSLDGQLANYGYTF
>TRBJ2-3|-|many|TRBV7-9
TGTGCCAGCAGCTTAGAGAGGCCCCTGGACTTCACAGATACGCAGTATTTT
CASSLERPLDFTDTQYF
>TRBJ1-2|-|-|TRBV5-1
TGCGCCAGCAGCTTGACCGGGACGGCCTATGGCTACACCTTC
CASSLTGTAYGYTF
>TRBJ2-5|-|many|TRBV6-1
TGTGCCAGCACCGCCCGGGGGATCCAAGAGACCCAGTACTTC
CASTARGIQETQYF
>TRBJ2-1|-|many|TRBV5-1
TGCGCCAGCAGCTTTACTGGGAATGAGCAGTTCTTC
CASSFTGNEQFF
>TRBJ1-1|-|many|TRBV19
TGTGCCAGTAAATCACAGATGAACACTGAAGCTTTCTTT
CASKSQMNTEAFF
>TRBJ2-2|TRBD2|-|TRBV20-1
TGCAGTGCTTCCGGGACTAGCGGGAGCGGCGGGGAGCTGTTTTTT
CSASGTSGSGGELFF
>TRBJ1-1|-|few|TRBV20-1
TGCAGTGCTAGAGCGCCCGCGAACACTGAAGCTTTCTTT
CSARAPANTEAFF
>TRBJ1-5|-|many|TRBV30
TGTGCCTGGAGTGAGGTGACAGCGAATCAGCCCCAGCATTTT
CAWSEVTANQPQHF
>TRBJ2-7|-|many|TRBV6-2/TRBV6-3
TGTGCCAGCGGTTACTCGGTTGTTCGTATCGGGTCGTTCGAGCAGTACTTC
CASGYSVVRIGSFEQYF
>TRBJ2-5|TRBD2|many|TRBV20-1
TGCAGCTCCCCAACCGGCCAGCGGGAGTACCAAGAGACCCAGTACTTC
CSSPTGQREYQETQYF
>TRBJ1-5|-|many|TRBV7-8
TGTGCCAGCAGCTTAGCGGTAGGCGGGAATAGCAATCAGCCCCAGCATTTT
CASSLAVGGNSNQPQHF
>TRBJ1-4|-|many|TRBV27
TGTGCCAGCAGTTTATTCGGGGGGGAAAAACTGTTTTTT
CASSLFGGEKLFF
>TRBJ2-7|-|many|TRBV7-4
TGTGCCAGCAGCTTAGTTGGGGGAGTTATGGATTACGAGCAGTACTTC
CASSLVGGVMDYEQYF
>TRBJ2-3|TRBD2|-|TRBV5-4
TGTGCCAGCAAAGGACGGGAGGGGGATACGCAGTATTTT
CASKGREGDTQYF
>TRBJ1-5|TRBD1|many|TRBV12-3/TRBV12-4
TGTGCCAGCAGTTTACAGGGGGCCGAATGGCAGCCCCAGCATTTT
CASSLQGAEWQPQHF
>TRBJ2-7|TRBD1|many|TRBV6-1
TGTGCCAGCGTCTCCGGGACAGGGGGCTTATACGAGCAGTACTTC
CASVSGTGGLYEQYF
>TRBJ2-1|-|many|TRBV5-1
TGCGCCAGCAGCTTGAGAGGTGTCGATGAGCAGTTCTTC
CASSLRGVDEQFF
>TRBJ2-4|-|many|TRBV12-3/TRBV12-4
TGTGCCAGCAGTCCCCGGGACGGTCAAAACATTCAGTACTTC
CASSPRDGQNIQYF
>TRBJ1-4|-|few|TRBV7-8
TGTGCCAGCAGCTTTGGGCCCGGGAGTGGAGAAAAACTGTTTTTT
CASSFGPGSGEKLFF
>TRBJ2-3|TRBD1|many|TRBV5-1
TGCGCCAGCAGCCGACGGACAGGGTCTATTTTCGGCACAGATACGCAGTATTTT
CASSRRTGSIFGTDTQYF
>TRBJ2-1|-|many|TRBV2
TGTGCCAGCAGCCGCCACAATGAGCAGTTCTTC
CASSRHNEQFF
>TRBJ1-2|TRBD1|many|TRBV27
TGTGCCAGCAGCCGACAGGGGAATTTGAACTATGGCTACACCTTC
CASSRQGNLNYGYTF
>TRBJ1-1|TRBD1|many|TRBV28
TGTGCCAGCAGTTCCGGACAGGGGCACGGTGAAGCTTTCTTT
CASSSGQGHGEAFF